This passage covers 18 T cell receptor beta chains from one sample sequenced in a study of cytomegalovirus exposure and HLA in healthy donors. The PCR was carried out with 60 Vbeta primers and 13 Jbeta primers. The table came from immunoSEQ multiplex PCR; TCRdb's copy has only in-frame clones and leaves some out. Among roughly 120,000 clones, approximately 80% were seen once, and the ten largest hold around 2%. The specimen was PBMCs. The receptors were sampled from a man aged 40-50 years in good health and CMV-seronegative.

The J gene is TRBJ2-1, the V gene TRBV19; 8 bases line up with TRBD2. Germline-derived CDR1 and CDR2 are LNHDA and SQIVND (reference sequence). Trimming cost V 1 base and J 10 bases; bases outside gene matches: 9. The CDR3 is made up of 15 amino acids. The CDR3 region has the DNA TGTGCCAGTAGTATAGGGTTAGCGGGGACTGGCGAGCAGTTCTTC. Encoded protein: CASSIGLAGTGEQFF.

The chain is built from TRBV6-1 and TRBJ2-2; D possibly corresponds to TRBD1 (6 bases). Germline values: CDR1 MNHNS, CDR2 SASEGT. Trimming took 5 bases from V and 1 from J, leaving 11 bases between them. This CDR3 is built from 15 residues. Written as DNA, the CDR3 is TGTGCCAGCAGTAAGACAGGACTGAACACCGGGGAGCTGTTTTTT. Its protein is CASSKTGLNTGELFF.

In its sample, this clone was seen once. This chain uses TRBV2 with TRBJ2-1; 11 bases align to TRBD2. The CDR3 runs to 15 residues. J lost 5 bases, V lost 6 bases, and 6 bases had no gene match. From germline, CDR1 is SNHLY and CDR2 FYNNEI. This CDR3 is CASRRLAGSNNEQFF. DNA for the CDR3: TGTGCCAGCAGAAGACTAGCGGGGTCAAACAATGAGCAGTTCTTC.

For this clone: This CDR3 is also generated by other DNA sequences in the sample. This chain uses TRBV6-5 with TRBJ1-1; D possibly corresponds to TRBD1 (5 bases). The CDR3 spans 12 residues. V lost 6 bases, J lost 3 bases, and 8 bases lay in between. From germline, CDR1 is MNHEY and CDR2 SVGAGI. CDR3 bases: TGTGCCAGCAGCCCAGGGTACACTGAAGCTTTCTTT. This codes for CASSPGYTEAFF.

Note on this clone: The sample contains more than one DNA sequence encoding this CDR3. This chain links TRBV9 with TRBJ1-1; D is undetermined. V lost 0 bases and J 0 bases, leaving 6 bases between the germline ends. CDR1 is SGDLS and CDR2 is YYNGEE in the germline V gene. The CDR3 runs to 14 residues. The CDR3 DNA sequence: TGTGCCAGCAGCGTAGCGGCGGTGAACACTGAAGCTTTCTTT. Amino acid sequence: CASSVAAVNTEAFF.

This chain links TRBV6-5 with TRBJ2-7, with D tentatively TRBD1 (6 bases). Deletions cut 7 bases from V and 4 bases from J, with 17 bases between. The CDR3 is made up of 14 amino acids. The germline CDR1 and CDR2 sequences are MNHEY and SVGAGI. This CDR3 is CASKKQGLEYEQYF. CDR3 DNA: TGTGCCAGCAAAAAGCAGGGGCTGGAATACGAGCAGTACTTC.

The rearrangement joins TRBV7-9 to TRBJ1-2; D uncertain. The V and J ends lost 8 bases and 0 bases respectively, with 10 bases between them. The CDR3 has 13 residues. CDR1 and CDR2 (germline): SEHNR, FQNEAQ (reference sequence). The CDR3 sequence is CASENLANYGYTF. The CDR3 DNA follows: TGTGCCAGCGAAAACCTAGCTAACTATGGCTACACCTTC.

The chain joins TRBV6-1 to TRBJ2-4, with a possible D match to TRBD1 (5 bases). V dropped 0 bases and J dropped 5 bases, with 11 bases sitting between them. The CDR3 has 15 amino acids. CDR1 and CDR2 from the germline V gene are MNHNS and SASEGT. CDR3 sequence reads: CASSEALIGENIQYF. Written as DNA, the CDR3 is TGTGCCAGCAGTGAAGCGCTGATAGGGGAAAACATTCAGTACTTC.

The CDR3 sequence: CASSQEGQRGYTF. The CDR3 DNA reads as TGCGCCAGCAGCCAAGAGGGACAGCGAGGCTACACCTTC. The rearrangement joins TRBV4-3 to TRBJ1-2; 7 bases are shared with TRBD1. CDR1 and CDR2 (germline): LGHNA, YSLEER. The CDR3 loop spans 13 amino acids. Trimming at V came to 0 bases and at J to 8 bases, leaving 3 bases not matched to a gene.

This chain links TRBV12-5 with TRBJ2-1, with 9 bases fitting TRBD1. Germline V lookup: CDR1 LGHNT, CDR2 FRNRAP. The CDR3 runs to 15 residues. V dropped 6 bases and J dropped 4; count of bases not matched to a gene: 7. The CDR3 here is CASGQNRGLYNEQFF. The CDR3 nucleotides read TGTGCTAGTGGCCAAAACAGGGGGCTTTACAATGAGCAGTTCTTC.

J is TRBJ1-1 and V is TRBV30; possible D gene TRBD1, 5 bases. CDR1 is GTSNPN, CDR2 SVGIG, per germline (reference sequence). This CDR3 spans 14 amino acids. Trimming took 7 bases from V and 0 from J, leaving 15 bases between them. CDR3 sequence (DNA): TGTGCCTCGGAGACAGTCCCTATGAACACTGAAGCTTTCTTT. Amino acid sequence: CASETVPMNTEAFF.

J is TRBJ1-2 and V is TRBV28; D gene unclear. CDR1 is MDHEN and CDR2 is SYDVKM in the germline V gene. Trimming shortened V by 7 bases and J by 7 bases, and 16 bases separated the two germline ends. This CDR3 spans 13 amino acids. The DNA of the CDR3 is TGTGCCAGCATTCATTCGGGGTTCGGTGGCTACACCTTC. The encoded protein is CASIHSGFGGYTF.

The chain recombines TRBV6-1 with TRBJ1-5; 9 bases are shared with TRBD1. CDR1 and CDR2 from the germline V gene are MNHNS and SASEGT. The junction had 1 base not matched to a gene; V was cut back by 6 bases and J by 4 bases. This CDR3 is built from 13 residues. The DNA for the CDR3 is TGTGCCAGCAGAGGACAGGGGAATCAGCCCCAGCATTTT. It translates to CASRGQGNQPQHF.

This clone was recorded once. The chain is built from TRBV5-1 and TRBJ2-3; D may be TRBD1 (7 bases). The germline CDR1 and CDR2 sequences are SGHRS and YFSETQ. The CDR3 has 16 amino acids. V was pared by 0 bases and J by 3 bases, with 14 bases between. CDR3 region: CASSLGQGGRTDTQYF. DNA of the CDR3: TGCGCCAGCAGCTTGGGACAGGGAGGCCGAACAGATACGCAGTATTTT.

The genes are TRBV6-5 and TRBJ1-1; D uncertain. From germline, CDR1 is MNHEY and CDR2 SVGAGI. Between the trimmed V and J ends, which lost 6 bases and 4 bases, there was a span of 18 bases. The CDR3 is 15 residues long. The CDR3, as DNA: TGTGCCAGCAGCCAAAATCCGTACCGGGGCACTGAAGCTTTCTTT. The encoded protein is CASSQNPYRGTEAFF.

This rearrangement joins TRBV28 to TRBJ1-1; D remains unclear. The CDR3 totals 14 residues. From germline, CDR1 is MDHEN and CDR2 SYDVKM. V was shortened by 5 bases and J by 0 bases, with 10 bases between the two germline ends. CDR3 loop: CASSPGDMNTEAFF. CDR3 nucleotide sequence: TGTGCCAGCAGTCCCGGGGATATGAACACTGAAGCTTTCTTT.

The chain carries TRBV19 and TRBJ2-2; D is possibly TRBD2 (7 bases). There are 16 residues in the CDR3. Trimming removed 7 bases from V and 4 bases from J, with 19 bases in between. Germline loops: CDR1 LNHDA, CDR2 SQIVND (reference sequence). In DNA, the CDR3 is TGTGCCAGTACCCTCGGGGAGGGGGTCCGCACCGGGGAGCTGTTTTTT. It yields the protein CASTLGEGVRTGELFF.

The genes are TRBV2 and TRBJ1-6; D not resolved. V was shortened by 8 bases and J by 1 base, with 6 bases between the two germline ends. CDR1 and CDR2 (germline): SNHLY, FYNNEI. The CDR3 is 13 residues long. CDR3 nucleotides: TGTGCCAGCGACTTATCCTATAATTCACCCCTCCACTTT. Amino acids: CASDLSYNSPLHF.